The 31 T cell receptor beta chains below come from one sample, sequenced in a study of cytomegalovirus exposure and HLA in healthy donors. Researchers ran the PCR with 60 Vbeta and 13 Jbeta primers. TCRdb's table, derived via immunoSEQ multiplex PCR, lists solely in-frame clones and lacks some. The sample holds roughly 150,000 clones, around 80% seen once. Sequencing was done on a sample of PBMCs. The origin of the receptors is a male donor in good health and CMV-seropositive.

The chain couples TRBV19 to TRBJ1-1; TRBD1 agrees at 7 bases. V shed 4 bases and J 1 base; nucleotides not matched to a gene: 0. CDR3 length: 13 amino acids. The germline CDR1 and CDR2 sequences are LNHDA and SQIVND (reference sequence). In nucleotides, the CDR3 is TGTGCCAGTAGTAGGGACAGGAACACTGAAGCTTTCTTT. Amino acids: CASSRDRNTEAFF.

In its sample, this clone was seen a few times. The J gene is TRBJ2-2, the V gene TRBV5-1; D might be TRBD2 (6 bases). The V gene's germline CDR1 is SGHRS and CDR2 YFSETQ. The CDR3 is made up of 15 amino acids. V was pared by 6 bases and J by 0 bases, with 12 bases between. The CDR3 DNA follows: TGCGCCAGCAACCCGGGACTGTCGAACACCGGGGAGCTGTTTTTT. Its translation is CASNPGLSNTGELFF.

There are a few counts of this clone. The chain couples TRBV7-8 to TRBJ1-2, with 7 bases identical to TRBD1. The CDR3 consists of 13 residues. From germline, CDR1 is SGHVS and CDR2 FQNEAQ. Losses at the gene ends were 0 bases for V and 7 bases for J; bases not matched to a gene: 2. The CDR3 spells CASSLAGGSGYTF. CDR3 bases: TGTGCCAGCAGCTTAGCAGGGGGCTCTGGCTACACCTTC.

The rearrangement links TRBV19 to TRBJ1-2; perhaps TRBD1 as D (5 bases). Germline values: CDR1 LNHDA, CDR2 SQIVND (reference sequence). Deletions cut 5 bases from V and 0 bases from J, with 7 bases between. The CDR3 contains 13 residues. In DNA, the CDR3 is TGTGCCAGTAGTCCGACAGCTAACTATGGCTACACCTTC. Amino acid sequence: CASSPTANYGYTF.

This CDR3 reads CASSFPGGTEAFF. CDR3 DNA sequence: TGTGCCAGCAGCTTCCCAGGGGGCACTGAAGCTTTCTTT. The V and J genes are TRBV5-5 and TRBJ1-1; TRBD1 matches at 7 bases. The CDR3 totals 13 residues. Per germline, CDR1 SGHKS and CDR2 YYEKEE (reference sequence). V trimming: 2 bases; J trimming: 4 bases; junction bases outside the gene matches: 2.

The chain uses TRBV6-6 and TRBJ1-2; D is unclear. V was pared by 0 bases and J by 4 bases, with 9 bases between. From germline, CDR1 is MNHNY and CDR2 SVGAGI (reference sequence). The CDR3 covers 14 residues. The CDR3 nucleotides read TGTGCCAGCAGTTACTCTCAGGCTACCTATGGCTACACCTTC. Protein product: CASSYSQATYGYTF.

The rearrangement joins TRBV18 to TRBJ2-1; 10 nucleotides match TRBD1. From germline, CDR1 is KGHSH and CDR2 LQKENI. J lost 8 bases, V lost 0 bases, and 4 bases had no gene match. CDR3 length: 15 amino acids. The CDR3: CASSPPGTGVDEQFF. Here the CDR3 DNA reads TGTGCCAGCTCACCACCCGGGACAGGGGTAGATGAGCAGTTCTTC. The full variable domain, rest sourced from reference TRBV18 and TRBJ2-1, is NAGVMQNPRHLVRRRGQEARLRCSPMKGHSHVYWYRQLPEEGLKFMVYLQKENIIDESGMPKERFSAEFPKEGPSILRIQQVVRGDSAAYFCASSPPGTGVDEQFFGPGTRLTVL.

The genes are TRBV4-1 and TRBJ1-1; 9 nucleotides match TRBD1. With 3 bases clipped from V and 3 bases from J, the junction kept 5 bases outside the gene matches. The CDR3 loop spans 15 amino acids. Germline-derived CDR1 and CDR2 are MGHRA and YSYEKL. CDR3 nucleotide sequence: TGCGCCAGCAGCCAGCCTCGGGACAGGGACACTGAAGCTTTCTTT. Protein product: CASSQPRDRDTEAFF.

This chain uses TRBV7-2 with TRBJ2-3; D is perhaps TRBD2 (5 bases). Germline CDR1 and CDR2: SGHTA and FQGNSA. Trimming pared 7 bases from V and 6 bases from J, leaving 20 bases between. The CDR3 sequence is 15 residues long. CDR3 sequence reads: CASTPRVWERDTQYF. CDR3 sequence (DNA): TGTGCCAGCACCCCCAGAGTTTGGGAGAGGGATACGCAGTATTTT.

The chain carries TRBV29-1 and TRBJ2-3, with 10 bases matching TRBD2. Germline values: CDR1 SQVTM, CDR2 ANQGSEA. The CDR3 runs 17 residues. Losses at the gene ends were 6 bases for V and 2 bases for J; bases not matched to a gene: 14. The CDR3 is CSVLGLAAMIATDTQYF. The CDR3 DNA follows: TGCAGCGTCCTAGGACTAGCGGCTATGATAGCCACAGATACGCAGTATTTT.

The chain employs TRBV28 and TRBJ1-3; weak D call: TRBD1 (5 bases). Trimming left V 2 bases short and J 0 bases short, with 8 bases between. The germline V gene has CDR1 MDHEN and CDR2 SYDVKM. The CDR3 has 15 residues. DNA for the CDR3: TGTGCCAGCAGTTTAGCAGGGTTCTCTGGAAACACCATATATTTT. Translated, it gives CASSLAGFSGNTIYF. Full variable domain (rest looked up from reference TRBV28 and TRBJ1-3): DVKVTQSSRYLVKRTGEKVFLECVQDMDHENMFWYRQDPGLGLRLIYFSYDVKMKEKGDIPEGYSVSREKKERFSLILESASTNQTSMYLCASSLAGFSGNTIYFGEGSWLTVV.

The DNA of the CDR3 is TGCGCCAGCAGTAAGGGGGCAGGCGGGGAGCTGTTTTTT. It yields the protein CASSKGAGGELFF. The rearrangement joins TRBV10-1 to TRBJ2-2; 7 bases are shared with TRBD1. V was pared by 5 bases and J by 7 bases, with 4 bases of the junction left unmatched. The CDR3 runs 13 residues. The germline CDR1 and CDR2 sequences are WNHNN and SYGVQD (reference sequence).

The chain carries TRBV6-1 and TRBJ1-4, with D hard to call. V was shortened by 0 bases and J by 3 bases, with 8 bases between the two germline ends. This CDR3 region has 15 residues. The germline V gene encodes CDR1 MNHNS and CDR2 SASEGT. CDR3 amino acids: CASSEAHGSNEKLFF. The CDR3 coding sequence is TGTGCCAGCAGTGAAGCGCACGGGTCTAATGAAAAACTGTTTTTT.

The chain combines TRBV7-9 with TRBJ1-2, with a weak D call TRBD1 (5 bases). Trimming removed 5 bases from V and 8 bases from J, with 15 bases in between. This CDR3 contains 13 residues. Germline V gene sequence: CDR1 SEHNR, CDR2 FQNEAQ (reference sequence). The CDR3 region has the DNA TGTGCCAGCAGCCCCACGCGGGGGAAAGGCTACACCTTC. It encodes CASSPTRGKGYTF.

The chain has TRBV2 and TRBJ2-7; 7 nucleotides align to TRBD2. The J segment lost 1 base and the V segment lost 3 bases, leaving 3 bases of the junction unmatched. CDR1 SNHLY and CDR2 FYNNEI come from the germline V gene. This CDR3 contains 14 residues. CDR3 in amino acids: CASSEVSGSYEQYF. The CDR3 DNA reads TGTGCCAGCAGTGAGGTTAGCGGGTCCTACGAGCAGTACTTC.

The chain joins TRBV15 to TRBJ1-5, with TRBD1 matching over 8 bases. V trimming: 8 bases; J trimming: 2 bases; junction bases outside the gene matches: 5. This CDR3 spans 14 amino acids. Germline loops: CDR1 LNHNV, CDR2 YYDKDF (reference sequence). Here the CDR3 reads CATATGAGNQPQHF. As DNA, the CDR3 is TGTGCCACCGCGACAGGGGCCGGCAATCAGCCCCAGCATTTT. The full variable domain, with the rest looked up from reference TRBV15 and TRBJ1-5, is DAMVIQNPRYQVTQFGKPVTLSCSQTLNHNVMYWYQQKSSQAPKLLFHYYDKDFNNEADTPDNFQSRRPNTSFCFLDIRSPGLGDTAMYLCATATGAGNQPQHFGDGTRLSIL.

The rearrangement uses TRBV10-2 and TRBJ2-1; 8 positions agree with TRBD2. Germline lookup yields CDR1 WSHSY and CDR2 SAAADI. The CDR3 totals 15 residues. The V and J ends lost 6 bases and 4 bases, in that order; junction bases with no gene match: 8. As DNA, the CDR3 is TGCGCCAGCAGCGGTAGCGGGATCCGTTACAATGAGCAGTTCTTC. Its translation: CASSGSGIRYNEQFF.

This clone was detected only once. The chain links TRBV19 to TRBJ1-5; possible D gene TRBD1, 5 bases. The germline gives CDR1 LNHDA, CDR2 SQIVND (reference sequence). CDR3 length equals 14 residues. Trimming left V 6 bases short and J 6 bases short, with 15 bases between. CDR3 DNA sequence: TGTGCCAGTAGGGTTGGAGGGGAGGGTCAGCCCCAGCATTTT. It translates to CASRVGGEGQPQHF.

The chain links TRBV7-8 to TRBJ1-2; a possible D gene is TRBD1 (5 bases). This CDR3 is built from 15 residues. CDR1 and CDR2 (germline): SGHVS, FQNEAQ. V shed 1 base and J shed 4 bases, with 13 bases lying between them. The CDR3 is CASSLGAVGGYGYTF. The CDR3, as DNA: TGTGCCAGCAGCTTAGGAGCCGTGGGGGGCTATGGCTACACCTTC.

This clone was counted a single time. In the same sample, other DNA sequences code for this CDR3. V gene TRBV9 combines with J gene TRBJ1-2; the D gene is possibly TRBD1 (5 bases). With 2 bases removed from V and 2 bases from J, the gap between germline ends came to 7 bases. CDR1 SGDLS and CDR2 YYNGEE come from the germline V gene. This CDR3 is 13 amino acids long. CDR3 region: CASSVQGNYGYTF. CDR3 in DNA: TGTGCCAGCAGCGTCCAGGGAAACTATGGCTACACCTTC.

This clone was seen a few times. The junction differs from germline at one of its ends, possibly a read error. This chain joins TRBV19 and TRBJ1-5; D is uncertain. CDR3 length: 13 amino acids. In germline, CDR1 is LNHDA, CDR2 SQIVND (reference sequence). Written as DNA, the CDR3 is TGTGCAAGTAGTATTACAGCAAATCAGCCCCAGCATTTT. It yields the protein CASSITANQPQHF.

The chain is built from TRBV7-2 and TRBJ2-5; D might be TRBD2 (5 bases). From germline, CDR1 is SGHTA and CDR2 FQGNSA. The ends were cut back, 5 bases at V and 5 bases at J, with 18 bases in the middle. The CDR3 is 15 residues long. CDR3: CASSDTRETFETQYF. CDR3 sequence (DNA): TGTGCCAGCAGCGACACTAGGGAGACTTTTGAGACCCAGTACTTC.

The rearrangement links TRBV5-1 to TRBJ2-1; no definite D call. The CDR3 runs to 12 residues. Germline-derived CDR1 and CDR2 are SGHRS and YFSETQ. V gave up 0 bases and J gave up 9 bases, with 7 bases separating them. In nucleotides, the CDR3 is TGCGCCAGCAGCTTGGAAGAGAGTGAGCAGTTCTTC. It codes for CASSLEESEQFF.

The rearrangement uses TRBV5-1 and TRBJ1-4, with TRBD1 matching 7 bases. In germline, CDR1 is SGHRS, CDR2 YFSETQ. The junction had 4 bases not matched to a gene; V was cut back by 4 bases and J by 7 bases. The CDR3 is 13 residues long. The CDR3 DNA follows: TGCGCCAGCAGCGGGTCAGGGGGTGAAAAACTGTTTTTT. This encodes CASSGSGGEKLFF.

The V call is TRBV5-4, the J call TRBJ2-2, with a possible D match to TRBD2 (5 bases). Germline assignment: CDR1 SGHNT and CDR2 YYREEE (reference sequence). The V end lost 3 bases, the J end lost 6 bases, and 18 bases lay between the germline ends. The CDR3 extends over 16 amino acids. CDR3 residues: CASSSPLALSSGELFF. CDR3 nucleotide sequence: TGTGCCAGCAGCTCCCCCCTAGCTTTATCCTCCGGGGAGCTGTTTTTT.

The chain combines TRBV23-1 with TRBJ2-7; 10 nucleotides agree with TRBD1. TRBV23-1 is an ORF, with its function uncertain. The CDR3 totals 15 residues. V lost 2 bases and J lost 1; bases outside the gene matches: 2. CDR3 sequence reads: CASSQRDRGSYEQYF. CDR3 bases: TGCGCCAGCAGTCAACGGGACAGGGGTTCCTACGAGCAGTACTTC.

The chain recombines TRBV5-4 with TRBJ2-2; D unresolved. CDR3 length equals 15 residues. Trimming left V 0 bases short and J 2 bases short, with 8 bases between. The germline CDR1 and CDR2 sequences are SGHNT and YYREEE (reference sequence). CDR3 bases: TGTGCCAGCAGCTTGGTCGGAGTAAACACCGGGGAGCTGTTTTTT. Protein product: CASSLVGVNTGELFF.

The CDR3 region has the DNA TGTGCCAGCAGCGTAGGTCTCGCGAGGAACACTGAAGCTTTCTTT. Encoded protein: CASSVGLARNTEAFF. This rearrangement joins TRBV9 to TRBJ1-1, with no clear D. V was clipped by 0 bases and J by 1 base, with 10 bases between them. Germline CDR1 and CDR2: SGDLS and YYNGEE. The CDR3 loop spans 15 amino acids.

V usage is TRBV5-4 and J usage is TRBJ2-5; tentatively, D is TRBD2 (5 bases). The J call could be wrong; TRBJ2-7 is a better fit for the DNA end. The CDR3 contains 13 residues. The germline gives CDR1 SGHNT, CDR2 YYREEE (reference sequence). The CDR3 is CASSSGIPYEQYF. The DNA for the CDR3 is TGTGCCAGCAGTTCCGGGATCCCCTACGAGCAGTACTTC.

The chain has TRBV6-6 and TRBJ2-2; maybe TRBD1 (6 bases). The germline V gene encodes CDR1 MNHNY and CDR2 SVGAGI (reference sequence). The CDR3 runs 15 residues. The V and J ends lost 5 bases and 3 bases respectively, with 13 bases between them. The CDR3 loop is CASSATGPDTGELFF. As DNA, the CDR3 is TGTGCCAGCAGTGCTACAGGGCCGGACACCGGGGAGCTGTTTTTT.

In DNA form, the CDR3 reads TGTGCCACCAGCAGGGGTGGACAGGGGGAGACCCAGTACTTC. Its translation is CATSRGGQGETQYF. The rearrangement links TRBV15 to TRBJ2-5, with 9 bases fitting TRBD1. Germline assignment: CDR1 LNHNV and CDR2 YYDKDF (reference sequence). This CDR3 is 14 amino acids long. Unmatched junction bases numbered 4, after V lost 3 bases and J lost 5 bases. The full variable domain, completed using reference TRBV15 and TRBJ2-5, is DAMVIQNPRYQVTQFGKPVTLSCSQTLNHNVMYWYQQKSSQAPKLLFHYYDKDFNNEADTPDNFQSRRPNTSFCFLDIRSPGLGDTAMYLCATSRGGQGETQYFGPGTRLLVL.